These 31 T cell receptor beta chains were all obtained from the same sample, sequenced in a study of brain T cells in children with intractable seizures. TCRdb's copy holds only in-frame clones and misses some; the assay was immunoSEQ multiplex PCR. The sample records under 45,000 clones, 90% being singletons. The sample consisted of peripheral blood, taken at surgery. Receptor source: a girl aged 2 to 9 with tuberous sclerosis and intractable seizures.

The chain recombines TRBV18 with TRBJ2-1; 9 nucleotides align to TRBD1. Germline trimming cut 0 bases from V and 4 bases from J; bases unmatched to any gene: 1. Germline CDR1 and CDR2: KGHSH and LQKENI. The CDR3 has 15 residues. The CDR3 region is CASSPPGTGYNEQFF. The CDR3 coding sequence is TGTGCCAGCTCACCACCAGGGACAGGGTACAATGAGCAGTTCTTC.

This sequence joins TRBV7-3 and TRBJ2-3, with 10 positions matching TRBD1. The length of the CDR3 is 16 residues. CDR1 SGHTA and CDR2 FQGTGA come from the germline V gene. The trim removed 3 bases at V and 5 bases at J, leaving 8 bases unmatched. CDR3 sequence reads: CASSFLRQGAGDTQYF. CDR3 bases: TGTGCCAGCAGCTTTCTAAGACAGGGGGCGGGAGATACGCAGTATTTT.

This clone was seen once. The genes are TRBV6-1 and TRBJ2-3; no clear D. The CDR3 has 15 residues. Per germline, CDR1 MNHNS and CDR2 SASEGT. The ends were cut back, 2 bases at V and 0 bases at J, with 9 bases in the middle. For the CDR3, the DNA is TGTGCCAGCAGTGAAAGGCGGAAAAGCACAGATACGCAGTATTTT. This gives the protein CASSERRKSTDTQYF.

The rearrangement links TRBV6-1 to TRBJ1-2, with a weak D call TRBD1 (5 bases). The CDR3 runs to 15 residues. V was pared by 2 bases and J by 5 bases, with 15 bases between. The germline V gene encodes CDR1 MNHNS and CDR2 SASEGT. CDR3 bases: TGTGCCAGCAGTGAAAGACAGCCGACACCTTATGGCTACACCTTC. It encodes CASSERQPTPYGYTF.

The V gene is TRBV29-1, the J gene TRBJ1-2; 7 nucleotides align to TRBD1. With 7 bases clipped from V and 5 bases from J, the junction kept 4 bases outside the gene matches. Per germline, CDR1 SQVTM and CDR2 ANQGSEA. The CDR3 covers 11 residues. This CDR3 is CSAPTGYGYTF. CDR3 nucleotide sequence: TGCAGCGCCCCGACAGGGTATGGCTACACCTTC. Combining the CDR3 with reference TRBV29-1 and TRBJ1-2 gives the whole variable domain SAVISQKPSRDICQRGTSLTIQCQVDSQVTMMFWYRQQPGQSLTLIATANQGSEATYESGFVIDKFPISRPNLTFSTLTVSNMSPEDSSIYLCSAPTGYGYTFGSGTRLTVV.

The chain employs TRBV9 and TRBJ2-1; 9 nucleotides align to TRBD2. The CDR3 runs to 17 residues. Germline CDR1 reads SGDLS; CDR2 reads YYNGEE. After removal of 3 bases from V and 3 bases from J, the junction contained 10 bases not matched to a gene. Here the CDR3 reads CASSDPGGGGHYNEQFF. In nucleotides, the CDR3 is TGTGCCAGCAGCGACCCCGGCGGGGGGGGCCACTACAATGAGCAGTTCTTC.

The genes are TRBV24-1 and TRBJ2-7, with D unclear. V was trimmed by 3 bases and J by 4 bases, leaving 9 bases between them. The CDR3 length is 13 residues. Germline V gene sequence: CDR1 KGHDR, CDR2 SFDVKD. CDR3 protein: CATSDPSKYEQYF. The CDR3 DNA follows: TGTGCCACCAGTGATCCGAGTAAGTACGAGCAGTACTTC.

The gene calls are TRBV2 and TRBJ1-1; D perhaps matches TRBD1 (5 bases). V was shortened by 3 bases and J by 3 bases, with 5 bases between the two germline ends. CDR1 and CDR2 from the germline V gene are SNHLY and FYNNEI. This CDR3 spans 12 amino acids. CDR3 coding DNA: TGTGCCAGCAGTGACAGGGACACTGAAGCTTTCTTT. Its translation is CASSDRDTEAFF.

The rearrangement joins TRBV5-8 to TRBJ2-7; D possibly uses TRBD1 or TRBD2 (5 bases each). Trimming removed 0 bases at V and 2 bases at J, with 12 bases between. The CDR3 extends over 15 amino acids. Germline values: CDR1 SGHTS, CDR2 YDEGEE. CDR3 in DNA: TGTGCCAGCAGCTTGGCCGGGGCAGGGACCTACGAGCAGTACGTC. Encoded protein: CASSLAGAGTYEQYV.

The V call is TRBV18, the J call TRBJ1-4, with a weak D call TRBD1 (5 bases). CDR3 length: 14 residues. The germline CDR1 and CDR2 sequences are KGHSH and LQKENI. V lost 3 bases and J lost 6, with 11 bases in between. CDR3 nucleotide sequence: TGTGCCAGCTCACCTTACGGGACCCATGAAAAACTGTTTTTT. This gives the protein CASSPYGTHEKLFF.

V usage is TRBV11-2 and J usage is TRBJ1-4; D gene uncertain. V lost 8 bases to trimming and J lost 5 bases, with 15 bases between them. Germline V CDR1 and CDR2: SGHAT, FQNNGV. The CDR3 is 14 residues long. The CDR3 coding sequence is TGTGCCAGCCGCGGGTCAGGAAAGAATGAAAAACTGTTTTTT. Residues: CASRGSGKNEKLFF.

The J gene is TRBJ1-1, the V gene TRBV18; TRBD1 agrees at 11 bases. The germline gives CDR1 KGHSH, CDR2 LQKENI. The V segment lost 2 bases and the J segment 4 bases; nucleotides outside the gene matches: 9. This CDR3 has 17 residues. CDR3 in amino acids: CASSPMGQGGVSTEAFF. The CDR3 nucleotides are TGTGCCAGCTCACCAATGGGACAGGGGGGGGTAAGCACTGAAGCTTTCTTT. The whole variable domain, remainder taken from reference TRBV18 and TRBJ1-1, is NAGVMQNPRHLVRRRGQEARLRCSPMKGHSHVYWYRQLPEEGLKFMVYLQKENIIDESGMPKERFSAEFPKEGPSILRIQQVVRGDSAAYFCASSPMGQGGVSTEAFFGQGTRLTVV.

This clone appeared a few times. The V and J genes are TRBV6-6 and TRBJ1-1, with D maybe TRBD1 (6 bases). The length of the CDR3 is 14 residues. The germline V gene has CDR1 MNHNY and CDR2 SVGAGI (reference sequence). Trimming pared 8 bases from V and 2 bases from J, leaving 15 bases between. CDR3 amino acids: CASYNDRPNTEAFF. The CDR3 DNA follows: TGTGCCAGCTATAACGACAGGCCAAACACTGAAGCTTTCTTT.

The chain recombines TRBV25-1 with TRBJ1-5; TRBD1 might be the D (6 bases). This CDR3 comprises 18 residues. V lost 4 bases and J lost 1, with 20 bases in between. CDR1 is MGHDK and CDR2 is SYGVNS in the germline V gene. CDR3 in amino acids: CASSGQFSQGRSNQPQHF. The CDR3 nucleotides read TGTGCCAGCAGTGGCCAGTTTTCACAGGGTAGGAGCAATCAGCCCCAGCATTTT.

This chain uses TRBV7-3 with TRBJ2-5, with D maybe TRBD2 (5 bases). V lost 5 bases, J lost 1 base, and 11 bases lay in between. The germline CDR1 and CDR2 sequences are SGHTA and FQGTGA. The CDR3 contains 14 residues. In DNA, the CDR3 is TGTGCCAGCAGCCGAGGGCCGGGCCAAGAGACCCAGTACTTC. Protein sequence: CASSRGPGQETQYF. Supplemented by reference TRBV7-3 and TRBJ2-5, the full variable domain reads GAGVSQTPSNKVTEKGKYVELRCDPISGHTALYWYRQSLGQGPEFLIYFQGTGAADDSGLPNDRFFAVRPEGSVSTLKIQRTERGDSAVYLCASSRGPGQETQYFGPGTRLLVL.

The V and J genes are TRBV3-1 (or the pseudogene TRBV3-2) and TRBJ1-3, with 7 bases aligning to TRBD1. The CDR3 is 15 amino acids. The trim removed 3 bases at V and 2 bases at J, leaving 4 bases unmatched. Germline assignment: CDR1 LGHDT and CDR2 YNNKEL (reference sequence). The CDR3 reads CASSHHDRAGNTIYF. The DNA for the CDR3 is TGTGCCAGCAGCCACCACGACAGGGCTGGAAACACCATATATTTT.

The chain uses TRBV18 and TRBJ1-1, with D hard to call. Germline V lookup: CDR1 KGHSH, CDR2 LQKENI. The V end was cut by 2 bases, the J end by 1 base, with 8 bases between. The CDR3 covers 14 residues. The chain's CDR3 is CASSPERPNTEAFF. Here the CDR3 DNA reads TGTGCCAGCTCACCAGAGAGGCCGAACACTGAAGCTTTCTTT.

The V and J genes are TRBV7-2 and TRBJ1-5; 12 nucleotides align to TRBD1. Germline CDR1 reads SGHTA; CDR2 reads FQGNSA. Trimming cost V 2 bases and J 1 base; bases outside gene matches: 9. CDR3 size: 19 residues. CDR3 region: CASSLSLGTGGGSNQPQHF. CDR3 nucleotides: TGTGCCAGCAGCTTATCTCTTGGGACAGGGGGCGGGAGCAATCAGCCCCAGCATTTT.

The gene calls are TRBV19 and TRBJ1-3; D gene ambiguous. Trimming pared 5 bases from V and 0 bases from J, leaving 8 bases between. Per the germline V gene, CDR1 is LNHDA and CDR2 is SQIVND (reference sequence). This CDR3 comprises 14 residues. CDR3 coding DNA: TGTGCCAGTAGTGTCGACTCCTCTGGAAACACCATATATTTT. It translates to CASSVDSSGNTIYF.

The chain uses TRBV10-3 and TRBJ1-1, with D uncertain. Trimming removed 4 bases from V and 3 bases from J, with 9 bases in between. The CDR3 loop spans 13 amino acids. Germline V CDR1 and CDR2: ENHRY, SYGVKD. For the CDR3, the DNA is TGTGCCATCAGTGGACGGACGGACACTGAAGCTTTCTTT. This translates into CAISGRTDTEAFF.

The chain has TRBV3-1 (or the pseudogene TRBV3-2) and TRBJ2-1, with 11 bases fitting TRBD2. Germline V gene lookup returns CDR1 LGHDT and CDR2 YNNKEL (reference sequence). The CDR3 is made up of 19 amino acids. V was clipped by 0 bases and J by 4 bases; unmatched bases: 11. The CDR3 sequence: CASSQEGTSGGRRYNEQFF. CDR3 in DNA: TGTGCCAGCAGCCAAGAGGGAACTAGCGGGGGACGACGGTACAATGAGCAGTTCTTC.

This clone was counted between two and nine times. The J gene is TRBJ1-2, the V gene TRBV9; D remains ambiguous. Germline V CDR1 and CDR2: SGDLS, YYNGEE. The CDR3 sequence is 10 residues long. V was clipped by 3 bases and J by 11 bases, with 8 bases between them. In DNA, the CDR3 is TGTGCCAGCAGCGGAGCAAGGTACACCTTC. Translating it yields CASSGARYTF.

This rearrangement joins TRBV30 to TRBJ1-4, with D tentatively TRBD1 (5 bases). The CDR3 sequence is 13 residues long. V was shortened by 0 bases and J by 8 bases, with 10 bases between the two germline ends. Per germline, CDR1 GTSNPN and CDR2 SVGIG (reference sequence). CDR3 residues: CAWSVYGGEKLFF. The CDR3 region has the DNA TGTGCCTGGAGTGTATACGGGGGGGAAAAACTGTTTTTT.

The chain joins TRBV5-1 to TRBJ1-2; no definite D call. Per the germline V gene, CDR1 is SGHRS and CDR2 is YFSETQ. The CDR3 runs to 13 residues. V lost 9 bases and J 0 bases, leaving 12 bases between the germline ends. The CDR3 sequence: CATTRAPNYGYTF. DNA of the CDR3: TGCGCCACTACAAGGGCCCCTAACTATGGCTACACCTTC.

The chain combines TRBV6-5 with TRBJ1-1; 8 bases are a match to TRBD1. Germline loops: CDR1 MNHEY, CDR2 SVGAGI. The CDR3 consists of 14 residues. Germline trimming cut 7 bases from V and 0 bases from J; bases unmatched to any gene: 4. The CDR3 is CASTGQGVNTEAFF. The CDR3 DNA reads TGTGCCAGCACTGGACAGGGAGTGAACACTGAAGCTTTCTTT.

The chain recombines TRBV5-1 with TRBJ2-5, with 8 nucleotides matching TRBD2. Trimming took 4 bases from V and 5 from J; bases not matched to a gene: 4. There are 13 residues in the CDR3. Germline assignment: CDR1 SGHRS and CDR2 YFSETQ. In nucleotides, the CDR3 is TGCGCCAGCAGCCCCGGGACTAGGGAGACCCAGTACTTC. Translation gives CASSPGTRETQYF. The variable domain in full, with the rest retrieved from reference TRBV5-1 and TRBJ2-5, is KAGVTQTPRYLIKTRGQQVTLSCSPISGHRSVSWYQQTPGQGLQFLFEYFSETQRNKGNFPGRFSGRQFSNSRSEMNVSTLELGDSALYLCASSPGTRETQYFGPGTRLLVL.

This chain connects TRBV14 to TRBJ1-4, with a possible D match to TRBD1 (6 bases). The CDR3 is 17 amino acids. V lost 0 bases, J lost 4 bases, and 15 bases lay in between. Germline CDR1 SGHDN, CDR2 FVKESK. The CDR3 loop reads CASSQDPGGRGNEKLFF. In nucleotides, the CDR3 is TGTGCCAGCAGCCAAGATCCTGGGGGGCGAGGTAATGAAAAACTGTTTTTT. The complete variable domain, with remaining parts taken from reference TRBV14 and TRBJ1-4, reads EAGVTQFPSHSVIEKGQTVTLRCDPISGHDNLYWYRRVMGKEIKFLLHFVKESKQDESGMPNNRFLAERTGGTYSTLKVQPAELEDSGVYFCASSQDPGGRGNEKLFFGSGTQLSVL.

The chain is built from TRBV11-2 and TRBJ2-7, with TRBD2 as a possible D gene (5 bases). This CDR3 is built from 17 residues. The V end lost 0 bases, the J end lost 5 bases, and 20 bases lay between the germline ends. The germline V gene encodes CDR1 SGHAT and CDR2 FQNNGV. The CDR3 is CASSLDWSGMGKHEQYF. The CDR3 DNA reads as TGTGCCAGCAGCTTAGATTGGTCCGGGATGGGTAAGCACGAGCAGTACTTC.

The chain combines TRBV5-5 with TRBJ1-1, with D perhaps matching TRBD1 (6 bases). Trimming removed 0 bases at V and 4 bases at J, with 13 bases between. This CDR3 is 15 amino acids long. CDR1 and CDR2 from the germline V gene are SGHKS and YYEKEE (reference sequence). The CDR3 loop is CASSLGTQGTTEAFF. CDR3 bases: TGTGCCAGCAGCTTGGGAACGCAGGGGACCACTGAAGCTTTCTTT.

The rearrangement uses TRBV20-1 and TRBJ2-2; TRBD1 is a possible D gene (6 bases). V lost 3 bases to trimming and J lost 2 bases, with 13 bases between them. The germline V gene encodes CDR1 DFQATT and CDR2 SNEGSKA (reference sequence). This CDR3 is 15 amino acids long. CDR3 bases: TGCAGTGCTAGTTCGGCAGGGGAAAACACCGGGGAGCTGTTTTTT. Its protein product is CSASSAGENTGELFF.

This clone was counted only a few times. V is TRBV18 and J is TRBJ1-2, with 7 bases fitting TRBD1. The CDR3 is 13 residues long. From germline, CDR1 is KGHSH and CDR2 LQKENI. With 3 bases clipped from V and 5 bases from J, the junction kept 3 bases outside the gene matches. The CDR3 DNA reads TGTGCCAGCTCACCCCAGGGGGAATATGGCTACACCTTC. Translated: CASSPQGEYGYTF.